One and the same sample provided the 24 T cell receptor beta chains below, sequenced in a study of blood T cell repertoires in COVID-19. The assay was immunoSEQ multiplex PCR, and TCRdb's table has in-frame clones only and misses some. The sample consists of tens of thousands of clones, approximately 88% of them appearing once. Sequenced material: peripheral blood. The receptors originated from a man aged 60 to 75 with COVID-19, enrolled during active disease.

This chain links TRBV19 with TRBJ2-1; TRBD1 matches 7 bases. V dropped 4 bases and J dropped 6; count of bases not matched to a gene: 9. CDR1 and CDR2 from the germline V gene are LNHDA and SQIVND (reference sequence). The CDR3 totals 15 residues. The CDR3 nucleotides are TGTGCCAGTAGTAATAAGAGACAGGGCTTCAATGAGCAGTTCTTC. It encodes CASSNKRQGFNEQFF.

This chain uses TRBV5-5 with TRBJ2-3; D possibly corresponds to TRBD1 (5 bases). Germline V gene lookup returns CDR1 SGHKS and CDR2 YYEKEE (reference sequence). This CDR3 spans 13 amino acids. V lost 4 bases, J lost 6 bases, and 12 bases lay in between. Here the CDR3 reads CASSPWTWDTQYF. The CDR3 region has the DNA TGTGCCAGCAGCCCATGGACATGGGATACGCAGTATTTT.

The chain is built from TRBV6-5 and TRBJ1-2, with TRBD1 identical over 7 bases. J lost 2 bases, V lost 8 bases, and 8 bases had no gene match. Looked up from germline, CDR1 is MNHEY and CDR2 is SVGAGI. This CDR3 contains 14 residues. The DNA for the CDR3 is TGTGCCAGCTTCGAACGGGACAGAAACTATGGCTACACCTTC. This encodes CASFERDRNYGYTF.

The chain links TRBV28 to TRBJ2-7; D gene uncertain. Looked up from germline, CDR1 is MDHEN and CDR2 is SYDVKM. The CDR3 totals 12 residues. V shed 2 bases and J shed 6 bases, with 8 bases lying between them. In nucleotides, the CDR3 is TGTGCCAGCAGTTTACGAGCTCGCGAGCAGTACTTC. Its translation is CASSLRAREQYF.

The chain has TRBV13 and TRBJ1-1; TRBD1 matches 11 bases. With V trimmed by 1 base and J by 7 bases, 5 bases remained unmatched. The V gene's germline CDR1 is PRHDT and CDR2 FYEKMQ (reference sequence). This CDR3 region has 15 residues. DNA of the CDR3: TGTGCCAGCAGCTTAGAAGGGACAGGGGGTTTTGAAGCTTTCTTT. This gives the protein CASSLEGTGGFEAFF.

CDR3 protein: CASSTGQVTSEQYF. The CDR3 nucleotides are TGTGCCAGCAGCACGGGACAGGTGACATCCGAGCAGTACTTC. The chain has TRBV6-5 and TRBJ2-7, with TRBD1 matching over 8 bases. The CDR3 has 14 amino acids. The germline V gene encodes CDR1 MNHEY and CDR2 SVGAGI. Trimming cost V 6 bases and J 6 bases; bases outside gene matches: 10.

With respect to this clone: At the DNA level, this CDR3 is encoded by other sequences in the same sample as well. The chain joins TRBV7-9 to TRBJ2-7, with 11 bases identical to TRBD1. J lost 5 bases, V lost 5 bases, and 8 bases had no gene match. This CDR3 is built from 15 residues. CDR1 is SEHNR, CDR2 FQNEAQ, per germline (reference sequence). The CDR3 DNA follows: TGTGCCAGCAGCGTCTCCGGGACAGGGGGGAACGAGCAGTACTTC. Translation gives CASSVSGTGGNEQYF.

The chain joins TRBV18 to TRBJ1-5; D gene uncertain. Trimming took 3 bases from V and 0 from J, leaving 9 bases between them. Germline CDR1 and CDR2: KGHSH and LQKENI. The CDR3 totals 15 residues. The CDR3 is CASSPGSDSNQPQHF. The DNA for the CDR3 is TGTGCCAGCTCACCGGGGAGCGATAGCAATCAGCCCCAGCATTTT. The full variable domain, in which reference TRBV18 and TRBJ1-5 provide the parts outside the CDR3, is NAGVMQNPRHLVRRRGQEARLRCSPMKGHSHVYWYRQLPEEGLKFMVYLQKENIIDESGMPKERFSAEFPKEGPSILRIQQVVRGDSAAYFCASSPGSDSNQPQHFGDGTRLSIL.

The chain links TRBV18 to TRBJ1-2; D is possibly TRBD1 (6 bases). Per the germline V gene, CDR1 is KGHSH and CDR2 is LQKENI. CDR3 length equals 14 residues. V lost 4 bases and J lost 2, with 11 bases in between. The CDR3 reads CASSQGQGNYGYTF. The CDR3 bases are TGTGCCAGCTCACAAGGTCAGGGGAACTATGGCTACACCTTC.

The chain has TRBV28 and TRBJ1-4; 7 nucleotides line up with TRBD1. The CDR3 runs 14 residues. Germline V gene data show CDR1 as MDHEN and CDR2 as SYDVKM. V shed 1 base, J shed 8 bases, and the junction held 4 bases outside the gene matches. CDR3 nucleotides: TGTGCCAGCAGTTTATATGGGACAGAAGAAAAACTGTTTTTT. It is translated as CASSLYGTEEKLFF.

V is TRBV10-3 and J is TRBJ1-2; TRBD1 is a possible D gene (6 bases). V gave up 9 bases and J gave up 7 bases, with 18 bases separating them. In germline, CDR1 is ENHRY, CDR2 SYGVKD. This CDR3 comprises 13 residues. The chain's CDR3 is CAIGLQGSGGYTF. CDR3 sequence (DNA): TGTGCCATAGGGCTGCAGGGGTCTGGTGGCTACACCTTC.

The rearrangement joins TRBV6-2 or TRBV6-3 to TRBJ2-3, with TRBD2 matching over 13 bases. This CDR3 is 17 amino acids long. V lost 3 bases to trimming and J lost 5 bases; unmatched junction nucleotides: 8. From germline, CDR1 is MNHEY and CDR2 SVGEGT. The CDR3 here is CASSYSGLAGEEDTQYF. CDR3 nucleotides: TGTGCCAGCAGTTATTCTGGACTAGCGGGAGAAGAAGATACGCAGTATTTT.

This clone was found once. This chain joins TRBV15 and TRBJ2-2; D not resolved. This CDR3 is built from 16 residues. The V end lost 5 bases, the J end lost 0 bases, and 13 bases lay between the germline ends. The germline gives CDR1 LNHNV, CDR2 YYDKDF (reference sequence). The CDR3: CATSGLGRANTGELFF. In DNA form, the CDR3 reads TGTGCCACCAGCGGTCTTGGGCGCGCGAACACCGGGGAGCTGTTTTTT. The full variable domain, completed using reference TRBV15 and TRBJ2-2, is DAMVIQNPRYQVTQFGKPVTLSCSQTLNHNVMYWYQQKSSQAPKLLFHYYDKDFNNEADTPDNFQSRRPNTSFCFLDIRSPGLGDTAMYLCATSGLGRANTGELFFGEGSRLTVL.

The chain is built from TRBV5-1 and TRBJ2-7; 8 positions match TRBD1. This CDR3 spans 17 amino acids. Unmatched junction bases numbered 12, after V lost 2 bases and J lost 2 bases. In germline, CDR1 is SGHRS, CDR2 YFSETQ. DNA for the CDR3: TGCGCCAGCAGCTTCTTACCGACAGGGGAAGGGACCTACGAGCAGTACTTC. Encoded protein: CASSFLPTGEGTYEQYF.

The chain combines TRBV5-6 with TRBJ1-2, with 11 bases aligning to TRBD1. The CDR3 covers 15 residues. CDR1 and CDR2 (germline): SGHDT, YYEEEE. The ends lost 2 bases at V and 4 bases at J; junction bases unmatched: 4. CDR3 amino acids: CASSFWDRGIYGYTF. As DNA, the CDR3 is TGTGCCAGCAGCTTCTGGGACAGGGGGATCTATGGCTACACCTTC.

The chain employs TRBV6-5 and TRBJ2-1; D is perhaps TRBD2 (6 bases). The CDR3 consists of 16 residues. The V gene lost 2 bases and the J gene lost 3 bases, with 14 bases spanning the gap. CDR1 and CDR2 (germline): MNHEY, SVGAGI. This chain's CDR3 is CASSYAGLADYNEQFF. The DNA of the CDR3 is TGTGCCAGCAGTTACGCGGGGCTAGCAGACTACAATGAGCAGTTCTTC.

This clone was picked up one time. The gene calls are TRBV6-5 and TRBJ1-5, with no clear D. The CDR3 is made up of 12 amino acids. Germline V lookup: CDR1 MNHEY, CDR2 SVGAGI. V lost 6 bases, J lost 3 bases, and 6 bases lay in between. CDR3 sequence (DNA): TGTGCCAGCAGGACAACCAATCAGCCCCAGCATTTT. Its protein is CASRTTNQPQHF.

This chain uses TRBV27 with TRBJ1-6; D call uncertain. CDR1 and CDR2 (germline): MNHEY, SMNVEV (reference sequence). Trimming pared 4 bases from V and 7 bases from J, leaving 5 bases between. The CDR3 totals 12 residues. The DNA for the CDR3 is TGTGCCAGCAGTTACAAAAATTCACCCCTCCACTTT. The encoded protein is CASSYKNSPLHF.

This sequence joins TRBV19 and TRBJ1-2, with D maybe TRBD1 (5 bases). The germline V gene has CDR1 LNHDA and CDR2 SQIVND (reference sequence). Trimming stripped 6 bases from V and 10 bases from J, with 21 bases between. The CDR3 loop spans 14 amino acids. The CDR3 sequence is CASRTRQQTMDYTF. CDR3 bases: TGTGCCAGTAGAACCAGACAGCAAACTATGGACTACACCTTC.

The CDR3 DNA sequence: TGTGCCAGCAGACCGGGACAGGGACTCGAGCAGTACTTC. Translating it yields CASRPGQGLEQYF. This rearrangement joins TRBV6-6 to TRBJ2-7, with 9 bases that match TRBD1. The CDR3 spans 13 residues. J was trimmed by 6 bases and V by 6 bases; bases with no gene match: 6. Germline CDR1 is MNHNY and CDR2 is SVGAGI (reference sequence).

This rearrangement joins TRBV7-3 to TRBJ2-7; the match to TRBD2 covers 7 bases. The germline V gene has CDR1 SGHTA and CDR2 FQGTGA. The CDR3 extends over 15 amino acids. J lost 4 bases, V lost 0 bases, and 6 bases had no gene match. The CDR3 nucleotides read TGTGCCAGCAGCTTAACCGGGACTACCCCTTACGAGCAGTACTTC. Translating gives CASSLTGTTPYEQYF.

The V and J genes are TRBV5-5 and TRBJ2-2; D is unclear. The V end was cut by 0 bases, the J end by 6 bases, with 9 bases between. Germline lookup yields CDR1 SGHKS and CDR2 YYEKEE (reference sequence). CDR3 length equals 14 residues. CDR3: CASSLVSVSGELFF. The CDR3 region has the DNA TGTGCCAGCAGCTTGGTTTCGGTCTCCGGGGAGCTGTTTTTT.

This chain joins TRBV3-1 (or the pseudogene TRBV3-2) and TRBJ2-5, with 8 bases identical to TRBD2. CDR3 length: 13 amino acids. The germline CDR1 and CDR2 sequences are LGHDT and YNNKEL (reference sequence). Trimming removed 10 bases from V and 2 bases from J; junction bases left unmatched: 6. The CDR3 nucleotides are TGTGCCACGACAGGACTAGCTCAAGAGACCCAGTACTTC. Amino acids: CATTGLAQETQYF.

This clone was seen once. The chain uses TRBV2 and TRBJ1-1; D remains ambiguous. Trimming stripped 2 bases from V and 1 base from J, with 5 bases between. CDR1 is SNHLY, CDR2 FYNNEI, per germline. CDR3 size: 13 residues. CDR3 residues: CASSESPNTEAFF. The CDR3 DNA reads as TGTGCCAGCAGTGAATCTCCGAACACTGAAGCTTTCTTT.